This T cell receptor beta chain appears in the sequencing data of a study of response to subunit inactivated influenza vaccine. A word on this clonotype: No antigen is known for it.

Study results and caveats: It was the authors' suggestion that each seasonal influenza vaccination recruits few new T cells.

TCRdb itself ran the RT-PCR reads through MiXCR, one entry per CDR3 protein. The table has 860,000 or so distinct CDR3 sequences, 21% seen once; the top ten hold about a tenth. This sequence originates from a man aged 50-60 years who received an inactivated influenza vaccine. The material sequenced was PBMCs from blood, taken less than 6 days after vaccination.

The CDR3 bases are TGTGCCAGCAGCAGAGGTCAGCCCCAGCATTTT. Translated: CASSRGQPQHF. This rearrangement joins TRBV6-2 or TRBV6-3 to TRBJ1-5; the D is unclear. This CDR3 contains 11 residues. In germline, CDR1 is MNHEY, CDR2 SVGEGT. Deletions cut 6 bases from V and 6 bases from J, with 6 bases between.